This TCR beta chain was retrieved from a study of blood T cell repertoires in COVID-19. Study-level background: Donors in the United States, Italy and Spain gave samples during acute or convalescent COVID-19.

The CDR3 has 15 residues. Looked up from germline, CDR1 is MDHEN and CDR2 is SYDVKM. Trimming stripped 8 bases from V and 2 bases from J, with 16 bases between. Only in-frame clones appear in the TCRdb table, and some are missing; sequencing was by immunoSEQ multiplex PCR. The data show about 190,000 clones, under 80% seen once. The TCR sequence derives from a man aged 50-60 years who had recovered from COVID-19. The sequenced sample consisted of peripheral blood. The rearrangement uses TRBV28 and TRBJ1-5, with TRBD1 as a possible D gene (6 bases). The CDR3 DNA reads TGTGCCAGCTCTACAGGGACCCAGGGCAATCAGCCCCAGCATTTT. Protein sequence: CASSTGTQGNQPQHF. The full variable domain, in which reference TRBV28 and TRBJ1-5 provide the parts outside the CDR3, is DVKVTQSSRYLVKRTGEKVFLECVQDMDHENMFWYRQDPGLGLRLIYFSYDVKMKEKGDIPEGYSVSREKKERFSLILESASTNQTSMYLCASSTGTQGNQPQHFGDGTRLSIL.